A single TCR beta chain is shown here with its context. This entry belongs to a study of blood T cell repertoires in COVID-19. Study-wide context: Acute and convalescent COVID-19 specimens originated in the United States, Italy and Spain. T cells, B-cell-depleted T cells, or PBMCs supplied cDNA or gDNA.

As processed by the authors: Reference gene primer amplification yielded estimated nucleated cell counts. Only in-frame clones appear in the TCRdb table, and some are missing; sequencing was by immunoSEQ multiplex PCR. D and trimming were read from the DNA, whereas the V and J calls and clone size are those reported in that table. The sample has 130,000 or so clones; around four fifths are singletons. Sequenced material: peripheral blood. The TCR comes from a man aged 80 or over with active or convalescent COVID-19.

For the CDR3, the DNA is TGTGCCAGCAGCCAAGGGGTGACAGGGCGGGGTGAAAAACTGTTTTTT. Translated: CASSQGVTGRGEKLFF. The chain uses TRBV3-1 (or the pseudogene TRBV3-2) and TRBJ1-4; TRBD1 matches at 7 bases. The CDR3 totals 16 residues. The ends lost 1 base at V and 7 bases at J; junction bases unmatched: 9. Germline V CDR1 and CDR2: LGHDT, YNNKEL (reference sequence).